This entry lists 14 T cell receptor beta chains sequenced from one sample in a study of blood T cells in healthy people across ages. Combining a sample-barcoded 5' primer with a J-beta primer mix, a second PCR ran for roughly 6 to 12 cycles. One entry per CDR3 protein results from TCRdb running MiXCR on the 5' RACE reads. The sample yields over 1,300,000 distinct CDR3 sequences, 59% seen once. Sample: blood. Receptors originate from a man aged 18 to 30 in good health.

The CDR3 protein is CASSSIAVKVETQYF. The CDR3 nucleotides are TGTGCCAGCAGTTCGATCGCGGTGAAGGTCGAGACCCAGTACTTC. This chain joins TRBV25-1 and TRBJ2-7; D unresolved. Matching the DNA end better, TRBJ2-5 makes the J call doubtful. The length of the CDR3 is 15 residues. Germline V gene data show CDR1 as MGHDK and CDR2 as SYGVNS.

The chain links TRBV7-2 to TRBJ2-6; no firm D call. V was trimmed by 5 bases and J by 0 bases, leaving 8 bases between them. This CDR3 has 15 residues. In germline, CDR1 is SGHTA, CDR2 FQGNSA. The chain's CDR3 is CASSAGISGANVLTF. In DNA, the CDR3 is TGTGCCAGCAGCGCTGGCATCTCTGGGGCCAACGTCCTGACTTTC.

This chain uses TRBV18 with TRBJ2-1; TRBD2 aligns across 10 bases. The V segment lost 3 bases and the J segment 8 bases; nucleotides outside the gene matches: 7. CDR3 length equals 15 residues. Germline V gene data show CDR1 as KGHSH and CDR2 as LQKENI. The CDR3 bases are TGTGCCAGCTCACCTCTAGCGGGAGTCGTGGATGAGCAGTTCTTC. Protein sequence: CASSPLAGVVDEQFF.

Here the CDR3 reads CASTLRDRGPDGYTF. The CDR3 DNA follows: TGTGCCAGTACGTTGCGGGACAGGGGGCCAGATGGCTACACCTTC. This chain connects TRBV18 to TRBJ1-2, with 12 bases matching TRBD1. Looked up from germline, CDR1 is KGHSH and CDR2 is LQKENI. The CDR3 is made up of 15 amino acids. Germline trimming cut 9 bases from V and 6 bases from J; bases unmatched to any gene: 11. Drawing the rest from reference TRBV18 and TRBJ1-2, the complete variable domain is NAGVMQNPRHLVRRRGQEARLRCSPMKGHSHVYWYRQLPEEGLKFMVYLQKENIIDESGMPKERFSAEFPKEGPSILRIQQVVRGDSAAYFCASTLRDRGPDGYTFGSGTRLTVV.

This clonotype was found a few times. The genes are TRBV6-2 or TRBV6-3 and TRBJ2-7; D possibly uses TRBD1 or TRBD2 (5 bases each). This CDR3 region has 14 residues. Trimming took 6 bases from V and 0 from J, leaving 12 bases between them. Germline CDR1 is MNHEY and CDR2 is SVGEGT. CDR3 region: CASRLEGSSYEQYF. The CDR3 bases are TGTGCCAGCAGACTAGAGGGGAGCTCCTACGAGCAGTACTTC.

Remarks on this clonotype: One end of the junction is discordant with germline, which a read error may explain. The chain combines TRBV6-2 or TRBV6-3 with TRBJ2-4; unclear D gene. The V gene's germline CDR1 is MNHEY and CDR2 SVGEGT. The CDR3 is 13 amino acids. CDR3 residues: CASSYMGKNIRYF. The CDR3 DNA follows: TGTGCCAGCAGTTACATGGGGAAAAACATTCGGTACTTC.

For the CDR3, the DNA is TGTGCCAGCAGTGGCTCACAGGGGGCGTCTTACGAGCAGTACTTC. This translates into CASSGSQGASYEQYF. The J gene is TRBJ2-7, the V gene TRBV12-3 or TRBV12-4; 9 bases align to TRBD1. The CDR3 contains 15 residues. The V segment lost 5 bases and the J segment 4 bases; nucleotides outside the gene matches: 9.

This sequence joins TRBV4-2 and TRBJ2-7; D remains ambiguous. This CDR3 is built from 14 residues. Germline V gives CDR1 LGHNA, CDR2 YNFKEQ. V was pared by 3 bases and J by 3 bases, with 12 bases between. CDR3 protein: CASSQDPQYYEQYF. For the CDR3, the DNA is TGTGCCAGCAGCCAGGACCCACAATACTACGAGCAGTACTTC.

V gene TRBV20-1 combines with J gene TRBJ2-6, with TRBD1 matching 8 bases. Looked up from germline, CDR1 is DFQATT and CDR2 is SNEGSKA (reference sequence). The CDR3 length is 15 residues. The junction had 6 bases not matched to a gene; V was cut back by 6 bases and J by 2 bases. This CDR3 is CSARDRRAGANVLTF. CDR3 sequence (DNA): TGCAGTGCCAGGGACAGGAGGGCTGGGGCCAACGTCCTGACTTTC.

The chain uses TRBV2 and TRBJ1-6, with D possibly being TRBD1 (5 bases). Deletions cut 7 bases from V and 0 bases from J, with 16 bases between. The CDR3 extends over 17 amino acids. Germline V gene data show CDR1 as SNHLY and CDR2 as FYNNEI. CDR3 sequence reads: CASKSDSRSSYNSPLHF. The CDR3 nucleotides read TGTGCCAGCAAAAGTGACAGTCGGAGCTCCTATAATTCACCCCTCCACTTT.

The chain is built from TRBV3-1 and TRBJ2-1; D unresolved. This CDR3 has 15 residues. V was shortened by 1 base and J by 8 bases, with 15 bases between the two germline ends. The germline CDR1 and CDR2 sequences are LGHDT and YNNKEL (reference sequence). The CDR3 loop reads CASSQGVDGFDEQFF. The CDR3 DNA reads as TGTGCCAGCAGCCAAGGGGTCGACGGCTTTGATGAGCAGTTCTTC.

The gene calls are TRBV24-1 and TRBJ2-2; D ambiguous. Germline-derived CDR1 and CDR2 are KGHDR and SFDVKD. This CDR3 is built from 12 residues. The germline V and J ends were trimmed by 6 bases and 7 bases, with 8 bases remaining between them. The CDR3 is CATSPEDGELFF. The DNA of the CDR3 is TGTGCCACCAGTCCAGAGGACGGGGAGCTGTTTTTT.

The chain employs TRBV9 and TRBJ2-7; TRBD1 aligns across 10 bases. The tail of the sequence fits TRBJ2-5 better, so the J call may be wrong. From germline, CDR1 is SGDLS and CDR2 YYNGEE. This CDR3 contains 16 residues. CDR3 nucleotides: TGTGCCAGCAGCGTCGGGACAGGGGTTCGTGGGGAGACCCAGTACTTC. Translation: CASSVGTGVRGETQYF.

CDR3: CASSEMEGAYGYTF. CDR3 bases: TGTGCCAGCAGTGAAATGGAGGGGGCCTATGGCTACACCTTC. This chain links TRBV2 with TRBJ1-2; TRBD1 agrees at 7 bases. The junction had 4 bases not matched to a gene; V was cut back by 2 bases and J by 4 bases. CDR3 length: 14 residues. CDR1 and CDR2 from the germline V gene are SNHLY and FYNNEI.